These 25 T cell receptor beta chains share one sample of origin, sequenced in a study of control samples from healthy donors and cancer patients. The data were produced by immunoSEQ multiplex PCR, yet TCRdb's version contains in-frame clones alone and is incomplete. The sample yields fewer than 300,000 clones, approximately 80% seen once. The material sequenced was PBMCs. These receptors were collected from an older woman with lung cancer.

Only one count was recorded for this clone. Other DNA sequences in this specimen translate into the identical CDR3. The chain couples TRBV5-1 to TRBJ2-5; TRBD2 matches 9 bases. Per germline, CDR1 SGHRS and CDR2 YFSETQ. The CDR3 is 16 residues long. With 0 bases clipped from V and 0 bases from J, the junction kept 3 bases outside the gene matches. DNA for the CDR3: TGCGCCAGCAGCTTGGCACTAGCGGGTAACCAAGAGACCCAGTACTTC. The encoded protein is CASSLALAGNQETQYF.

The chain is built from TRBV9 and TRBJ2-1; 9 bases are shared with TRBD2. Germline trimming cut 5 bases from V and 6 bases from J; bases unmatched to any gene: 6. Germline V gives CDR1 SGDLS, CDR2 YYNGEE. The CDR3 is made up of 14 amino acids. The DNA of the CDR3 is TGTGCCAGCAGGTCGGGACTAGCTTTCAATGAGCAGTTCTTC. Protein sequence: CASRSGLAFNEQFF. Supplemented by reference TRBV9 and TRBJ2-1, the full variable domain reads DSGVTQTPKHLITATGQRVTLRCSPRSGDLSVYWYQQSLDQGLQFLIQYYNGEERAKGNILERFSAQQFPDLHSELNLSSLELGDSALYFCASRSGLAFNEQFFGPGTRLTVL.

V usage is TRBV7-3 and J usage is TRBJ2-5, with 7 bases matching TRBD1. CDR1 SGHTA and CDR2 FQGTGA come from the germline V gene. The J segment lost 4 bases and the V segment lost 1 base, leaving 9 bases of the junction unmatched. The CDR3 is made up of 16 amino acids. The CDR3 region has the DNA TGTGCCAGCAGCTTAATGGGTAGAGGGACAGCAGAGACCCAGTACTTC. Amino acids: CASSLMGRGTAETQYF.

This rearrangement joins TRBV28 to TRBJ1-5; maybe TRBD1 (5 bases). This CDR3 has 13 residues. CDR1 is MDHEN and CDR2 is SYDVKM in the germline V gene. V lost 2 bases and J lost 6, with 8 bases in between. The CDR3 loop is CASSLGGSQPQHF. CDR3 in DNA: TGTGCCAGCAGTTTAGGGGGGTCTCAGCCCCAGCATTTT.

V and J are TRBV29-1 and TRBJ2-3; 9 bases line up with TRBD2. Per germline, CDR1 SQVTM and CDR2 ANQGSEA. This CDR3 is 14 amino acids long. The V gene end was trimmed by 4 bases and the J gene end by 2 bases; junction bases not matched to a gene: 4. This CDR3 reads CSVAVAGVTDTQYF. CDR3 in DNA: TGCAGCGTTGCTGTAGCGGGAGTCACAGATACGCAGTATTTT.

The chain employs TRBV2 and TRBJ1-3; TRBD1 agrees at 7 bases. CDR1 is SNHLY and CDR2 is FYNNEI in the germline V gene. The trim removed 5 bases at V and 3 bases at J, leaving 13 bases unmatched. The CDR3 is 17 amino acids. The CDR3 DNA is TGTGCCAGCAGTCCGGGACAGCCTCAGATTTTTGGAAACACCATATATTTT. This gives the protein CASSPGQPQIFGNTIYF.

The chain recombines TRBV6-1 with TRBJ1-5; 7 nucleotides agree with TRBD1. Germline loops: CDR1 MNHNS, CDR2 SASEGT. The length of the CDR3 is 17 residues. After removal of 3 bases from V and 4 bases from J, the junction contained 12 bases not matched to a gene. Written as DNA, the CDR3 is TGTGCCAGCAGTGACCCTTATTTGACAGGGAGGAATCAGCCCCAGCATTTT. Its protein product is CASSDPYLTGRNQPQHF.

The chain uses TRBV24-1 and TRBJ2-1, with TRBD2 matching over 8 bases. V dropped 2 bases and J dropped 4; count of bases not matched to a gene: 6. The CDR3 consists of 16 residues. CDR1 is KGHDR, CDR2 SFDVKD, per germline. The CDR3 loop reads CATSDSSGRGYNEQFF. The CDR3 DNA sequence: TGTGCCACCAGTGATTCCAGCGGGAGAGGGTACAATGAGCAGTTCTTC.

The V and J genes are TRBV7-2 and TRBJ2-3, with D possibly matching TRBD2 (5 bases). The length of the CDR3 is 12 residues. V gave up 4 bases and J gave up 9 bases, with 11 bases separating them. Germline V gives CDR1 SGHTA, CDR2 FQGNSA. The CDR3 nucleotides are TGTGCCAGCAGCTACCTTGCGGGCACGCAGTATTTT. Residues: CASSYLAGTQYF. The variable domain in full, with the rest retrieved from reference TRBV7-2 and TRBJ2-3, is GAGVSQSPSNKVTEKGKDVELRCDPISGHTALYWYRQSLGQGLEFLIYFQGNSAPDKSGLPSDRFSAERTGGSVSTLTIQRTQQEDSAVYLCASSYLAGTQYFGPGTRLTVL.

The chain couples TRBV10-1 to TRBJ2-1; TRBD2 matches 12 bases. CDR1 and CDR2 from the germline V gene are WNHNN and SYGVQD (reference sequence). The CDR3 is made up of 15 amino acids. Losses at the gene ends were 8 bases for V and 7 bases for J; bases not matched to a gene: 9. CDR3 sequence: CASQALAGGLNEQFF. CDR3 DNA sequence: TGCGCCAGCCAAGCCCTAGCGGGAGGGCTGAATGAGCAGTTCTTC.

In nucleotides, the CDR3 is TGTGCCAGCAGCGCCCGGACGGTCACCGGGGAGCTGTTTTTT. As protein: CASSARTVTGELFF. The chain joins TRBV9 to TRBJ2-2, with D unresolved. The V end lost 3 bases, the J end lost 4 bases, and 10 bases lay between the germline ends. CDR1 is SGDLS, CDR2 YYNGEE, per germline. The CDR3 is 14 amino acids.

This clone was observed a handful of times. The chain employs TRBV10-3 and TRBJ2-7; D gene uncertain. Germline CDR1 is ENHRY and CDR2 is SYGVKD. CDR3 size: 14 residues. Trimming took 2 bases from V and 0 from J, leaving 8 bases between them. CDR3 residues: CAISEPRGSYEQYF. The CDR3 DNA sequence: TGTGCCATCAGTGAGCCTCGTGGCTCCTACGAGCAGTACTTC.

The chain joins TRBV3-1 (or the pseudogene TRBV3-2) to TRBJ1-4, with 9 bases aligning to TRBD1. V lost 2 bases, J lost 8 bases, and 9 bases stayed unmatched. CDR1 and CDR2 (germline): LGHDT, YNNKEL (reference sequence). The CDR3 sequence is 16 residues long. The CDR3 sequence: CASSQFGGQGKEKLFF. The CDR3 nucleotides are TGTGCCAGCAGCCAATTCGGGGGACAGGGCAAGGAAAAACTGTTTTTT.

The V gene is TRBV18, the J gene TRBJ1-2; the match to TRBD1 covers 10 bases. The CDR3 is made up of 15 amino acids. Looked up from germline, CDR1 is KGHSH and CDR2 is LQKENI. After removal of 4 bases from V and 6 bases from J, the junction contained 8 bases not matched to a gene. In nucleotides, the CDR3 is TGTGCCAGCTCACAGACAGGGGGCTCGGTGGATGGCTACACCTTC. Amino acids: CASSQTGGSVDGYTF.

The CDR3 nucleotides are TGTGCCTGGAGGGGGACTAGCGCGATCGGGGAGCTGTTTTTT. It specifies CAWRGTSAIGELFF. V usage is TRBV30 and J usage is TRBJ2-2; the match to TRBD2 covers 10 bases. CDR1 and CDR2 from the germline V gene are GTSNPN and SVGIG (reference sequence). The ends lost 3 bases at V and 7 bases at J; junction bases unmatched: 5. The CDR3 consists of 14 residues.

The chain employs TRBV9 and TRBJ1-6; D may be TRBD1 (5 bases). The germline V gene has CDR1 SGDLS and CDR2 YYNGEE. Trimming removed 0 bases from V and 8 bases from J, with 9 bases in between. The CDR3 length is 14 residues. CDR3 residues: CASSVGGADSPLHF. For the CDR3, the DNA is TGTGCCAGCAGCGTAGGGGGCGCGGATTCACCCCTCCACTTT. The full variable domain, rest sourced from reference TRBV9 and TRBJ1-6, is DSGVTQTPKHLITATGQRVTLRCSPRSGDLSVYWYQQSLDQGLQFLIQYYNGEERAKGNILERFSAQQFPDLHSELNLSSLELGDSALYFCASSVGGADSPLHFGNGTRLTVT.

This clone was observed a few times. The V gene is TRBV19, the J gene TRBJ2-1; D remains unclear. Germline V gene sequence: CDR1 LNHDA, CDR2 SQIVND (reference sequence). The V and J ends lost 5 bases and 0 bases respectively, with 8 bases between them. CDR3 size: 14 residues. The CDR3 DNA reads as TGTGCCAGTAGTGGCTTGTCCTCCTACAATGAGCAGTTCTTC. It encodes CASSGLSSYNEQFF.

The V gene is TRBV18, the J gene TRBJ1-3; D uncertain. From germline, CDR1 is KGHSH and CDR2 LQKENI. The ends were cut back, 0 bases at V and 0 bases at J, with 12 bases in the middle. This CDR3 is 17 amino acids long. The CDR3 loop reads CASSPPATKGSGNTIYF. The DNA of the CDR3 is TGTGCCAGCTCACCACCGGCAACAAAGGGCTCTGGAAACACCATATATTTT.

The gene calls are TRBV5-8 and TRBJ2-2, with a tentative D call TRBD2 (5 bases). The CDR3 has 15 residues. Germline lookup yields CDR1 SGHTS and CDR2 YDEGEE. V gave up 4 bases and J gave up 1 base, with 11 bases separating them. Here the CDR3 DNA reads TGTGCCAGCAGCCGGGGTTTTGGGAACACCGGGGAGCTGTTTTTT. Encoded protein: CASSRGFGNTGELFF.

V usage is TRBV3-1 (or the pseudogene TRBV3-2) and J usage is TRBJ1-1, with 7 positions matching TRBD1. Trimming cost V 2 bases and J 9 bases; bases outside gene matches: 3. CDR1 and CDR2 (germline): LGHDT, YNNKEL (reference sequence). There are 12 residues in the CDR3. Written as DNA, the CDR3 is TGTGCCAGCAGCCAAAAGGGGGCGAAAGCTTTCTTT. It yields the protein CASSQKGAKAFF.

The rearrangement links TRBV15 to TRBJ2-2; 8 positions match TRBD1. J was trimmed by 1 base and V by 5 bases; bases with no gene match: 3. The CDR3 totals 15 residues. Germline V gene lookup returns CDR1 LNHNV and CDR2 YYDKDF (reference sequence). The CDR3 protein is CATSATGGNTGELFF. In DNA form, the CDR3 reads TGTGCCACCAGCGCTACAGGGGGGAACACCGGGGAGCTGTTTTTT. Drawing the rest from reference TRBV15 and TRBJ2-2, the complete variable domain is DAMVIQNPRYQVTQFGKPVTLSCSQTLNHNVMYWYQQKSSQAPKLLFHYYDKDFNNEADTPDNFQSRRPNTSFCFLDIRSPGLGDTAMYLCATSATGGNTGELFFGEGSRLTVL.

The CDR3 DNA reads TGTGCCAGTAGTAAAGGACAGGGGGCTTGGAATGAGCAGTTCTTC. Its translation: CASSKGQGAWNEQFF. The chain is built from TRBV19 and TRBJ2-1; 11 positions match TRBD1. In germline, CDR1 is LNHDA, CDR2 SQIVND (reference sequence). The CDR3 totals 15 residues. The V gene end was trimmed by 4 bases and the J gene end by 7 bases; junction bases not matched to a gene: 6.

The chain links TRBV28 to TRBJ1-3; possibly TRBD1 for D (5 bases). The CDR3 consists of 16 residues. Germline V CDR1 and CDR2: MDHEN, SYDVKM. V dropped 2 bases and J dropped 0 bases, with 11 bases sitting between them. This chain's CDR3 is CASSLNPTGSGNTIYF. For the CDR3, the DNA is TGTGCCAGCAGTTTAAATCCTACAGGCTCTGGAAACACCATATATTTT.

The chain links TRBV3-1 (or the pseudogene TRBV3-2) to TRBJ1-2; unclear D gene. CDR1 is LGHDT and CDR2 is YNNKEL in the germline V gene (reference sequence). The CDR3 is made up of 18 amino acids. The ends were cut back, 1 base at V and 4 bases at J, with 22 bases in the middle. The CDR3, as DNA: TGTGCCAGCAGCCAAGTCGGGGTGACACAACGTAAATTCTATGGCTACACCTTC. Translation gives CASSQVGVTQRKFYGYTF.

V gene TRBV2 combines with J gene TRBJ2-2; TRBD1 agrees at 7 bases. Trimming removed 5 bases from V and 2 bases from J; junction bases left unmatched: 8. Germline-derived CDR1 and CDR2 are SNHLY and FYNNEI. The CDR3 runs to 16 residues. The CDR3 loop is CASSPQTGYNTGELFF. CDR3 nucleotides: TGTGCCAGCAGTCCACAGACAGGGTACAACACCGGGGAGCTGTTTTTT.